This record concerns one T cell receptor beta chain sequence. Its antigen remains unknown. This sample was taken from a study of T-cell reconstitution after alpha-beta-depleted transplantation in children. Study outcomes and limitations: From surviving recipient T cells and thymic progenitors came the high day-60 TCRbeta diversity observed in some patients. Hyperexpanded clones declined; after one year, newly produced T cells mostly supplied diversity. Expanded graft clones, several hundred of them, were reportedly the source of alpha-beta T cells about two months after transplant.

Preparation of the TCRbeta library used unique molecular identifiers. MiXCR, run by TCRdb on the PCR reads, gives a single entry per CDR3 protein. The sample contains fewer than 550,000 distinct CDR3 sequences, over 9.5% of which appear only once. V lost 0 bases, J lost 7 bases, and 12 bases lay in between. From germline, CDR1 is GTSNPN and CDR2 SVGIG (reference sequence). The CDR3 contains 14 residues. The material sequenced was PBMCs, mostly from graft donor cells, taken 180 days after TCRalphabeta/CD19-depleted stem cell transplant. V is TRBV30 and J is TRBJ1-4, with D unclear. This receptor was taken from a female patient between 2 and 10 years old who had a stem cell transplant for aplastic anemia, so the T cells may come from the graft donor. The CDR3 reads CAWSVKDLIEKLFF. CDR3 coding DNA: TGTGCCTGGAGTGTGAAAGACCTAATTGAAAAACTGTTTTTT.